This TCR beta chain emerged from a study of T cells in Graves' hyperthyroidism and ophthalmopathy. Study-level points and caveats: Blood shared most expanded thyroid clonotypes above 0.001. A model of 13 V-J pairs discriminated ophthalmopathy from stable hyperthyroidism.

Disease lasting under 3 months, a NOSPECS grade of at least 4, and a Clinical Activity Score of at least 3 were features of the ophthalmopathy patients. The CDR3 has 19 amino acids. Trimming stripped 6 bases from V and 2 bases from J, with 25 bases between. RNA transcripts provided the source from which TCR beta CDR3 regions were amplified. TCR CDR3 regions were first amplified by RT-PCR with HTBI primers. Each CDR3 protein is one row after TCRdb ran MiXCR on the multiplex PCR reads. The sample lists about 600,000 distinct CDR3 sequences; 16% were seen once. A word on this clonotype: Its antigen is unknown.

This clonotype was sampled from a woman aged 40 to 55 with Graves' ophthalmopathy. The chain is built from TRBV12-3 or TRBV12-4 and TRBJ2-2; possible D gene TRBD1, 5 bases. What was sequenced was blood. CDR3 residues: CASSPTHLTDRENTGELFF. The DNA of the CDR3 is TGTGCCAGCAGCCCCACCCACTTGACAGATCGCGAAAACACCGGGGAGCTGTTTTTT.